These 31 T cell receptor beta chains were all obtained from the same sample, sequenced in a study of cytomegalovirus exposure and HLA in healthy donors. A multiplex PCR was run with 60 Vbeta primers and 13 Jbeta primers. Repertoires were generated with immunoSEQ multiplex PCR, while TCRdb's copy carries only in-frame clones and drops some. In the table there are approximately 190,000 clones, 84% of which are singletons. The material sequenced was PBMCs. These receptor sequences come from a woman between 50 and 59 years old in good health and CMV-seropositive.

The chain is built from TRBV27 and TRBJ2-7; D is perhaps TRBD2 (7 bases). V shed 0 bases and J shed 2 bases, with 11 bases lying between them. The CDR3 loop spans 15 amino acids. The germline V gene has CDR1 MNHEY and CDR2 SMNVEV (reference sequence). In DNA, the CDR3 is TGTGCCAGCAGTTTATCGGGGGGGGCTGCCTACGAGCAGTACTTC. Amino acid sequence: CASSLSGGAAYEQYF.

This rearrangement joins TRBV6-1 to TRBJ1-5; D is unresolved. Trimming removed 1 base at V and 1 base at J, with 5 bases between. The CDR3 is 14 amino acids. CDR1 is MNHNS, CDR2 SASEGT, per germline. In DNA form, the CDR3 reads TGTGCCAGCAGTGAAGGGCAAAGCAATCAGCCCCAGCATTTT. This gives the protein CASSEGQSNQPQHF.

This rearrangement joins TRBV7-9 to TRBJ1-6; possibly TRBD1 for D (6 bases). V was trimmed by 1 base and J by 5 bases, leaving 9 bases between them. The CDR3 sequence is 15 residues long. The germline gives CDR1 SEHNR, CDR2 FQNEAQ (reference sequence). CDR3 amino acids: CASSLGGRDNSPLHF. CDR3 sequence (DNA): TGTGCCAGCAGCTTAGGGGGGCGAGATAATTCACCCCTCCACTTT.

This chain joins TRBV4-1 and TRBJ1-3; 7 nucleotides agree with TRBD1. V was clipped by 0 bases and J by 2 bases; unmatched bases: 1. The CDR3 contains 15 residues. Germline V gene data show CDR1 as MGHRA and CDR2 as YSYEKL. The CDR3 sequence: CASSQDDRAGNTIYF. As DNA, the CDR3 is TGCGCCAGCAGCCAAGACGACAGGGCTGGAAACACCATATATTTT.

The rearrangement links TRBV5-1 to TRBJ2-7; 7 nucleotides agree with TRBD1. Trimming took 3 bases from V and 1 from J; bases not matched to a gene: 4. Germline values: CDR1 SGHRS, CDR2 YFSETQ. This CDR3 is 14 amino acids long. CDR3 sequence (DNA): TGCGCCAGCAGCTGGACAGGTCCTTCCTACGAGCAGTACTTC. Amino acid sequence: CASSWTGPSYEQYF.

The chain's CDR3 is CASSQRLAGGLRTDTQYF. CDR3 nucleotides: TGCGCCAGCAGCCAAAGGCTAGCGGGGGGCCTGCGAACAGATACGCAGTATTTT. The chain has TRBV4-3 and TRBJ2-3; 11 bases map to TRBD2. The CDR3 length is 18 residues. Trimming took 2 bases from V and 3 from J; bases not matched to a gene: 10. Germline V gene lookup returns CDR1 LGHNA and CDR2 YSLEER.

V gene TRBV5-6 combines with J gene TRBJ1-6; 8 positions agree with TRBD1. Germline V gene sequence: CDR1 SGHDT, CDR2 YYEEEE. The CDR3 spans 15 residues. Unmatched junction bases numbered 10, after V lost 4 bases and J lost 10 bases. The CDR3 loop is CASSIPGTGGSPLHF. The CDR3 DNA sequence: TGTGCCAGCAGCATCCCCGGGACAGGAGGATCACCCCTCCACTTT.

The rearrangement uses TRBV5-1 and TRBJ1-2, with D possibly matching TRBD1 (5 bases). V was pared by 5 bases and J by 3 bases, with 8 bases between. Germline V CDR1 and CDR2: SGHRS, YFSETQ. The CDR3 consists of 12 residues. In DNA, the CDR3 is TGCGCCAGCAGGCTACAGGACTATGGCTACACCTTC. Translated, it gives CASRLQDYGYTF. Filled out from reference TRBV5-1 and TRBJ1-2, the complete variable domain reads KAGVTQTPRYLIKTRGQQVTLSCSPISGHRSVSWYQQTPGQGLQFLFEYFSETQRNKGNFPGRFSGRQFSNSRSEMNVSTLELGDSALYLCASRLQDYGYTFGSGTRLTVV.

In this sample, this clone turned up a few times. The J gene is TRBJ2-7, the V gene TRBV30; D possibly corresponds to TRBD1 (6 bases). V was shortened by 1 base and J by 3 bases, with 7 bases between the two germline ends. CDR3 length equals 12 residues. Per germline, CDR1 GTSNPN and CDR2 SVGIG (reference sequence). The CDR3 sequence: CAWSDRDYEQYF. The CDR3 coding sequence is TGTGCCTGGAGTGACAGGGACTACGAGCAGTACTTC.

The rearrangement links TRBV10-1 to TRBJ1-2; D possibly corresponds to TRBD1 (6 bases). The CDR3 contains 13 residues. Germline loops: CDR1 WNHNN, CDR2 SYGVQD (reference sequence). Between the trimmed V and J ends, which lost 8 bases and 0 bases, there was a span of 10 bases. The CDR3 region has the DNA TGCGCCAGCCGGACAGCTCCTAACTATGGCTACACCTTC. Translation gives CASRTAPNYGYTF.

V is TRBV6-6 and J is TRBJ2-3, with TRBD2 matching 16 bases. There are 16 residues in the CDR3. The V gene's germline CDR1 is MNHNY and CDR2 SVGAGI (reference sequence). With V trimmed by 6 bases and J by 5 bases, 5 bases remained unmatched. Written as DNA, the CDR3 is TGTGCCAGCAGCTTGGGACTAGCGGGGGGGGGAGATACGCAGTATTTT. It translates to CASSLGLAGGGDTQYF.

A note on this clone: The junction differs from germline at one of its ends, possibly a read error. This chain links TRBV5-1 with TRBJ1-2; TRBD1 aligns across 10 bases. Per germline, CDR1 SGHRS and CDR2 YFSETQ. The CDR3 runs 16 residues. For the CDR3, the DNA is TGCGCCGGCAGCTTGGTTGGGACAGGGGAGTTCTATGGCTACACCTTC. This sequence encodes CAGSLVGTGEFYGYTF.

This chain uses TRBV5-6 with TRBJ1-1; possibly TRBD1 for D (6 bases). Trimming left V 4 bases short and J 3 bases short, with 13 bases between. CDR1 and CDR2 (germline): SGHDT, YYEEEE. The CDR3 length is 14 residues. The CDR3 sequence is CASSIAGGDTEAFF. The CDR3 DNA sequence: TGTGCCAGCAGCATTGCGGGGGGCGACACTGAAGCTTTCTTT.

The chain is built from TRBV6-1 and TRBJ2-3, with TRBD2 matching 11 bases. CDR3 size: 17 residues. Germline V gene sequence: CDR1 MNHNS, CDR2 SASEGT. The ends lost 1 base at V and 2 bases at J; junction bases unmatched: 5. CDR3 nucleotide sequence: TGTGCCAGCAGTGAAGGACTAGCGGGGAGCCCCACAGATACGCAGTATTTT. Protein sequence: CASSEGLAGSPTDTQYF.

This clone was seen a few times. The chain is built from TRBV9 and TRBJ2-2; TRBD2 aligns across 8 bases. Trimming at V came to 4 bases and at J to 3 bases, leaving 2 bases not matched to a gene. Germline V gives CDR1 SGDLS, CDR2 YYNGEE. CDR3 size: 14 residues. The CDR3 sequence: CASSLGGDTGELFF. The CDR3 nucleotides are TGTGCCAGCAGCCTCGGGGGGGACACCGGGGAGCTGTTTTTT.

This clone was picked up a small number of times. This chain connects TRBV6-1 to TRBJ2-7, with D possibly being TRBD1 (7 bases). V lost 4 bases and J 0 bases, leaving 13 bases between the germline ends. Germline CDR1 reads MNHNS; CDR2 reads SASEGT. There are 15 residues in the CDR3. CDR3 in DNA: TGTGCCAGCAGTGGGCGGGGACAGAGCTCCTACGAGCAGTACTTC. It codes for CASSGRGQSSYEQYF.

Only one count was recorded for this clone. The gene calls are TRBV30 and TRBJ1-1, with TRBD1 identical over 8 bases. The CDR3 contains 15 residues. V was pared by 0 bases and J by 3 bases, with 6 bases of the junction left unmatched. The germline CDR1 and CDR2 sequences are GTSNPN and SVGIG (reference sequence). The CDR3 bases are TGTGCCTGGAGTGTAGGGCGGACAGGGCACACTGAAGCTTTCTTT. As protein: CAWSVGRTGHTEAFF. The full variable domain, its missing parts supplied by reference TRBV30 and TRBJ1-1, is SQTIHQWPATLVQPVGSPLSLECTVEGTSNPNLYWYRQAAGRGLQLLFYSVGIGQISSEVPQNLSASRPQDRQFILSSKKLLLSDSGFYLCAWSVGRTGHTEAFFGQGTRLTVV.

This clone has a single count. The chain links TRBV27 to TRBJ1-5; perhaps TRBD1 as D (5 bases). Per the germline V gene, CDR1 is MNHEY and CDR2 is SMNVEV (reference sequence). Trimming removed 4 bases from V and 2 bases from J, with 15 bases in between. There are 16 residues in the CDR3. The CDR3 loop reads CASSSAGGIGNQPQHF. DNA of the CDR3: TGTGCCAGCAGTTCGGCGGGGGGTATCGGCAATCAGCCCCAGCATTTT.

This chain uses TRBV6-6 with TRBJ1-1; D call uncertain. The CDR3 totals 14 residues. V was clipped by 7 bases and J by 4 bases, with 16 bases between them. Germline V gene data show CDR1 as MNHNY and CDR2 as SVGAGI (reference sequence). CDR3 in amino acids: CASMTLSTGTEAFF. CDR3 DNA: TGTGCCAGCATGACCCTTTCGACGGGCACTGAAGCTTTCTTT.

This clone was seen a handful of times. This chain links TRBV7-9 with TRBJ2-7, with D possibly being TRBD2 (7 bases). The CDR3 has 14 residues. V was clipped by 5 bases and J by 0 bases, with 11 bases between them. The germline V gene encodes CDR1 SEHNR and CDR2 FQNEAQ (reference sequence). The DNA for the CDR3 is TGTGCCAGCAGCCTAAGGGGGGGCTCCTACGAGCAGTACTTC. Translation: CASSLRGGSYEQYF. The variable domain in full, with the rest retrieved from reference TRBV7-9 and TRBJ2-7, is DTGVSQNPRHKITKRGQNVTFRCDPISEHNRLYWYRQTLGQGPEFLTYFQNEAQLEKSRLLSDRFSAERPKGSFSTLEIQRTEQGDSAMYLCASSLRGGSYEQYFGPGTRLTVT.

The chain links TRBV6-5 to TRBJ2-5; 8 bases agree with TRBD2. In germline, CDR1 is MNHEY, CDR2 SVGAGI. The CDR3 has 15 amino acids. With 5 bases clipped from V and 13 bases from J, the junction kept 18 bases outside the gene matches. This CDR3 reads CASSMVYGGELSRYF. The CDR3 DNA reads TGTGCCAGCAGTATGGTGTACGGGGGGGAGCTTAGCCGGTACTTC.

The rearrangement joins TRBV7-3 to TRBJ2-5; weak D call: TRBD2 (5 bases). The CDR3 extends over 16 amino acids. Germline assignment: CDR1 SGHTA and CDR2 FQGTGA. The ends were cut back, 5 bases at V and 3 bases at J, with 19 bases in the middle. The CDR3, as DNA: TGTGCCAGCAGCCCCCGCGGAGGTATACTTAAAGAGACCCAGTACTTC. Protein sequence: CASSPRGGILKETQYF.

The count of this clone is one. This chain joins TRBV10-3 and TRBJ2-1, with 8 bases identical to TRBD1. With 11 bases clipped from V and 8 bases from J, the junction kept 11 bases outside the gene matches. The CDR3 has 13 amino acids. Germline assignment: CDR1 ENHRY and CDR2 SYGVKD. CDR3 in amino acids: CALRDRIFDEQFF. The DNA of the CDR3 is TGTGCCCTCCGGGACAGGATTTTTGATGAGCAGTTCTTC.

The DNA for the CDR3 is TGTGCCAGTAGTATAAACAGGGAGCAGCCCCAGCATTTT. Its translation is CASSINREQPQHF. This sequence joins TRBV19 and TRBJ1-5, with TRBD1 as a possible D gene (6 bases). Per germline, CDR1 LNHDA and CDR2 SQIVND (reference sequence). V was clipped by 2 bases and J by 7 bases, with 9 bases between them. The CDR3 covers 13 residues. Using reference TRBV19 and TRBJ1-5 for the parts outside the CDR3, the full variable domain is DGGITQSPKYLFRKEGQNVTLSCEQNLNHDAMYWYRQDPGQGLRLIYYSQIVNDFQKGDIAEGYSVSREKKESFPLTVTSAQKNPTAFYLCASSINREQPQHFGDGTRLSIL.

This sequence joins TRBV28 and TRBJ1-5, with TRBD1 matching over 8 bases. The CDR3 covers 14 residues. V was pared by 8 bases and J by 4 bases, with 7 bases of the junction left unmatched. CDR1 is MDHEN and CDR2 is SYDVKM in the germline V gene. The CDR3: CASCNRDRNQPQHF. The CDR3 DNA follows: TGTGCCAGCTGTAACCGGGACAGGAATCAGCCCCAGCATTTT. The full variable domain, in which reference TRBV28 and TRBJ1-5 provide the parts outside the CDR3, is DVKVTQSSRYLVKRTGEKVFLECVQDMDHENMFWYRQDPGLGLRLIYFSYDVKMKEKGDIPEGYSVSREKKERFSLILESASTNQTSMYLCASCNRDRNQPQHFGDGTRLSIL.

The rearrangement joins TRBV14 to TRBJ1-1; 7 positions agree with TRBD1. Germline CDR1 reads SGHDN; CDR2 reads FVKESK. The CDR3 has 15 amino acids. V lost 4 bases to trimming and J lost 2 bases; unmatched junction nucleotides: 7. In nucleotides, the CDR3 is TGTGCCAGCAGCCCCTCCGGGACAGTTAACACTGAAGCTTTCTTT. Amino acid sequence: CASSPSGTVNTEAFF.

The CDR3 spells CASSLRWGEDQPQHF. The CDR3 nucleotides are TGTGCCAGCAGCTTAAGATGGGGGGAAGATCAGCCCCAGCATTTT. This chain joins TRBV7-2 and TRBJ1-5, with D perhaps matching TRBD1 (5 bases). Germline V lookup: CDR1 SGHTA, CDR2 FQGNSA. This CDR3 has 15 amino acids. V was clipped by 2 bases and J by 5 bases, with 13 bases between them.

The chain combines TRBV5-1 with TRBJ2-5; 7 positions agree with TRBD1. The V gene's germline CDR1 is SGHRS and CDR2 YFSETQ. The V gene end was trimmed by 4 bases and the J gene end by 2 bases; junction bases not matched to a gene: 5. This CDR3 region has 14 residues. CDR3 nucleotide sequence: TGCGCCAGCAGCACGGGACAGAAGCAAGAGACCCAGTACTTC. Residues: CASSTGQKQETQYF.

In DNA form, the CDR3 reads TGTGCCAGCAGCGTAGCAGGGGGCCTGGGGGAGCTGTTTTTT. Amino acids: CASSVAGGLGELFF. The gene calls are TRBV9 and TRBJ2-2, with 8 nucleotides matching TRBD1. The V segment lost 0 bases and the J segment 8 bases; nucleotides outside the gene matches: 3. This CDR3 spans 14 amino acids. The V gene's germline CDR1 is SGDLS and CDR2 YYNGEE.

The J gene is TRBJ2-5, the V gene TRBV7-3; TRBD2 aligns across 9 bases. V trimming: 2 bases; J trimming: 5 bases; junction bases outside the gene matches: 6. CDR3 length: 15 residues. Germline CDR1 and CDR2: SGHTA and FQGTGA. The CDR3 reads CASSLAGGPGETQYF. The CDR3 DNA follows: TGTGCCAGCAGCTTAGCGGGGGGGCCGGGGGAGACCCAGTACTTC. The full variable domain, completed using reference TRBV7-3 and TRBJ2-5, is GAGVSQTPSNKVTEKGKYVELRCDPISGHTALYWYRQSLGQGPEFLIYFQGTGAADDSGLPNDRFFAVRPEGSVSTLKIQRTERGDSAVYLCASSLAGGPGETQYFGPGTRLLVL.

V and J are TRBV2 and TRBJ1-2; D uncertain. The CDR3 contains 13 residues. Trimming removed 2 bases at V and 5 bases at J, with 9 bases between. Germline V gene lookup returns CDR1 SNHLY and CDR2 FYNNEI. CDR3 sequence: CASSEQRLYGYTF. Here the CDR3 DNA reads TGTGCCAGCAGTGAACAGCGACTTTATGGCTACACCTTC.